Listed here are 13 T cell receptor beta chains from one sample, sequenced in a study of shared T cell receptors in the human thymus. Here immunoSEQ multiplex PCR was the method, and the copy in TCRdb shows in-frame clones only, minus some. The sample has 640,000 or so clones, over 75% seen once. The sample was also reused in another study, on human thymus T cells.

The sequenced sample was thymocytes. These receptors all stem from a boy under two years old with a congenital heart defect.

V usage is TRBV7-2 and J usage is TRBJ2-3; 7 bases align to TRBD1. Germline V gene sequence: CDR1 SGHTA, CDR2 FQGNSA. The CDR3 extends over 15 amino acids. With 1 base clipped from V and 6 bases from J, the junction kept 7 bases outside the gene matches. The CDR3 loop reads CASSLDGTAEDTQYF. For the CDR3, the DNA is TGTGCCAGCAGCTTAGATGGGACAGCGGAGGATACGCAGTATTTT.

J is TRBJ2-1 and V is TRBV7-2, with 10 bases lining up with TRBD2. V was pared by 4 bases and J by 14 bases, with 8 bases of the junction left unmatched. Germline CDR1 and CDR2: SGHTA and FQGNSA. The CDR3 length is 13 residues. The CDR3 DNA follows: TGTGCCAGCAGCTCCTGGACTAGCGGAGATGAGTTCTTC. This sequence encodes CASSSWTSGDEFF.

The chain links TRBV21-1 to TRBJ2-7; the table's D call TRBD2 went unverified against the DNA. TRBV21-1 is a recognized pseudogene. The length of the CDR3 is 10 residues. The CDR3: CASSAFFATF. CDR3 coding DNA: TGTGCCAGCAGCGCGTTTTTCGCTACGTTC.

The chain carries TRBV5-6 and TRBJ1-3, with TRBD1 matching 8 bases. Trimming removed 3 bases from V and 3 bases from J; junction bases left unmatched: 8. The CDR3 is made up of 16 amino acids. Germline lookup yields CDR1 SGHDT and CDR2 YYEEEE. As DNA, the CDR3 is TGTGCCAGCAGCTCAATAAAGACAGGGGATGGAAACACCATATATTTT. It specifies CASSSIKTGDGNTIYF.

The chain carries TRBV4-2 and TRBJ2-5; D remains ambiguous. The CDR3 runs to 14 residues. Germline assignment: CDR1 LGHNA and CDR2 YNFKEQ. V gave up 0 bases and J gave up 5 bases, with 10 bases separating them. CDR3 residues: CASSQEREEETQYF. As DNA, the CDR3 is TGTGCCAGCAGCCAAGAACGTGAGGAGGAGACCCAGTACTTC.

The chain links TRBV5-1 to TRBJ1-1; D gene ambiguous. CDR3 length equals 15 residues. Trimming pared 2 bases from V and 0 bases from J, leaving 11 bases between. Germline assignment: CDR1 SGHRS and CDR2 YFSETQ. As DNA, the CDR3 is TGCGCCAGCAGCTTACCATCGACAATGAACACTGAAGCTTTCTTT. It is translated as CASSLPSTMNTEAFF.

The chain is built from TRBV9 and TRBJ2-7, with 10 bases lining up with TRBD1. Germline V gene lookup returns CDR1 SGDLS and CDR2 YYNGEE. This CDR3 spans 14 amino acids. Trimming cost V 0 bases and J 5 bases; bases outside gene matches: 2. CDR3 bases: TGTGCCAGCAGCGTAGGACAGGGGGCTGACGAGCAGTACTTC. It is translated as CASSVGQGADEQYF.

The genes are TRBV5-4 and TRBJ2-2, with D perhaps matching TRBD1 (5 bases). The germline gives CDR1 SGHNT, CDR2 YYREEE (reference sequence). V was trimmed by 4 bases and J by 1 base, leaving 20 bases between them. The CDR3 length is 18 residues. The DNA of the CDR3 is TGTGCCAGCAGCGTAAGATCCAGGGTTTTGGAGAACACCGGGGAGCTGTTTTTT. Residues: CASSVRSRVLENTGELFF.

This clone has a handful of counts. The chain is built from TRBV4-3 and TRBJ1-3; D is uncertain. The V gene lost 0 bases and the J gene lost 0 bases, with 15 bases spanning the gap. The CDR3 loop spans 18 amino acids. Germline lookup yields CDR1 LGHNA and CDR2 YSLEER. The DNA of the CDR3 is TGCGCCAGCAGCCAAGAGGTGAGGGCCAGCCACTCTGGAAACACCATATATTTT. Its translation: CASSQEVRASHSGNTIYF.

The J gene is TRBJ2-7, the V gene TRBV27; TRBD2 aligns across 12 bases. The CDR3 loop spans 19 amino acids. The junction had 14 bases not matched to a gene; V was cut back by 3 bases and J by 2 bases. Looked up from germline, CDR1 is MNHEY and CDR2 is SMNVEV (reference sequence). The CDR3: CASSLRGTSGRTGTYEQYF. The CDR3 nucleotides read TGTGCCAGCAGTTTGCGTGGAACTAGCGGGAGGACCGGGACCTACGAGCAGTACTTC.

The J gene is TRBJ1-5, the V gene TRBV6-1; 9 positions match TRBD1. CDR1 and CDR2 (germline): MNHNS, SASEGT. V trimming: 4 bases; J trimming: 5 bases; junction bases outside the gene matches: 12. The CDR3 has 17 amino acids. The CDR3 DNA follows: TGTGCCAGCAGTGTCCGGGACAGGGAAAAGGGCCATCAGCCCCAGCATTTT. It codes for CASSVRDREKGHQPQHF.

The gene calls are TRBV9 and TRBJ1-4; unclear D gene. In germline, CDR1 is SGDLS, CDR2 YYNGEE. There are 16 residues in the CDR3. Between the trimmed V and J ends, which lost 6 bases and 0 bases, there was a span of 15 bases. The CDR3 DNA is TGTGCCAGCACCCTACTCCCTCAACCAACTAATGAAAAACTGTTTTTT. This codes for CASTLLPQPTNEKLFF.

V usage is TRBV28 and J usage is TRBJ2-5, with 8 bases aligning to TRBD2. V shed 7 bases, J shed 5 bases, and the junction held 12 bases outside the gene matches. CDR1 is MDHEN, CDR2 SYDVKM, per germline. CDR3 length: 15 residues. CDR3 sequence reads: CASNGLRGGKETQYF. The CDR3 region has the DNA TGTGCCAGCAACGGTCTTCGGGGGGGCAAGGAGACCCAGTACTTC.